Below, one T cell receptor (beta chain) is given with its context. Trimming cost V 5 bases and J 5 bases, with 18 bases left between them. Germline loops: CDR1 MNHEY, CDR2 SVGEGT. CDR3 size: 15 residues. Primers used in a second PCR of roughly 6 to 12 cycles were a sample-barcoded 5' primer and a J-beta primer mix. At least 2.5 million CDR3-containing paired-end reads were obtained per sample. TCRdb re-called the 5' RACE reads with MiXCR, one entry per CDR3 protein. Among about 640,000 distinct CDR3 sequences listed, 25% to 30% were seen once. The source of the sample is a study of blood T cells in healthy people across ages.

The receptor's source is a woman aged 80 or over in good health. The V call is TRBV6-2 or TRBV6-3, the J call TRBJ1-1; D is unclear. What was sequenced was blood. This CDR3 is CASSPTAAGGTEAFF. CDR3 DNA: TGTGCCAGCAGTCCGACTGCCGCGGGAGGAACTGAAGCTTTCTTT.